This T cell receptor (beta chain) was documented in a study of beta chain features in type 1 diabetes. Study information: Across all samples, some 110 million sorted cells were examined. Study results and caveats: Among patients, naive, central memory and Treg TCRB repertoires appeared more similar than among healthy donors. A moderate, significant TCRB CDR3 shortening appeared in type 1 diabetes across four CD4+ subsets. More deletions and fewer insertions at VDJ junctions were found in patients with type 1 diabetes.

The isolated RNA, all of it, was reverse transcribed, so expressed TCRB transcripts were what got sequenced. Repertoires were generated with immunoSEQ multiplex PCR, while TCRdb's copy carries only in-frame clones and drops some. The sample gives fewer than 300,000 clones, approximately 10% of which show up once; 0.017% is in the top ten. A remark on this clone: The antigen is not known.

The sample consisted of naive CD4+ T cells from blood. The sequence came from a man aged 30 to 39 with type 1 diabetes.

CDR3 DNA sequence: TGCAGCGCCATAGACAGGTTGAACACTGAAGCTTTCTTT. Its translation is CSAIDRLNTEAFF. This chain uses TRBV29-1 with TRBJ1-1; tentative D call: TRBD1 (6 bases). Germline-derived CDR1 and CDR2 are SQVTM and ANQGSEA. Between the trimmed V and J ends, which lost 7 bases and 0 bases, there was a span of 12 bases. The CDR3 loop spans 13 amino acids.